This entry describes one T cell receptor beta chain. Trimming stripped 4 bases from V and 7 bases from J, with 8 bases between. CDR1 and CDR2 (germline): SGHNT, YYREEE (reference sequence). The CDR3 runs to 12 residues. This sample stems from a study of blood T cell repertoires in COVID-19. Study in general: Specimens from acute and convalescent COVID-19 originated in the United States, Italy and Spain. PBMCs, B-cell-depleted T cells, or T cells provided the cDNA or gDNA that made up the material.

In the study's own analysis: The assay estimated nucleated cells by amplifying reference gene primers. Using immunoSEQ multiplex PCR, the repertoire was profiled, and TCRdb retains in-frame clones only, with some absent. Clone size and the V and J calls come from that table; the DNA yielded D and trimming. Here the sample spans tens of thousands of clones, 75% to 90% being singletons. The sequencing sample was made of peripheral blood. The sequence derives from a woman in her seventies with acute or convalescent COVID-19. The chain links TRBV5-4 to TRBJ1-4; possibly TRBD1 for D (5 bases). The CDR3 here is CASSPDSEKLFF. CDR3 coding DNA: TGTGCCAGCAGCCCAGACAGTGAAAAACTGTTTTTT.